One and the same sample provided the 25 T cell receptor beta chains below, sequenced in a study of Graves' ophthalmopathy and Graves' hyperthyroidism. TCR beta CDR3 amplification used RNA transcripts. First-round RT-PCR with HTBI primers preceded a second-round multiplex PCR. TCRdb reanalysed the multiplex PCR reads using MiXCR and keeps one entry per CDR3 protein. The sample includes some 200,000 distinct CDR3 sequences, approximately 29% of them seen just once. The material sequenced was peripheral blood. These receptors all come from a man aged 50 to 59 with Graves' ophthalmopathy.

Many counts were recorded for this clonotype. V is TRBV20-1 and J is TRBJ1-2; 8 positions match TRBD1. Unmatched junction bases numbered 7, after V lost 4 bases and J lost 6 bases. Germline V lookup: CDR1 DFQATT, CDR2 SNEGSKA (reference sequence). The CDR3 runs 13 residues. The CDR3 nucleotides are TGCAGTGCTATTAGTCAGGGGGCGGATGGCTACACCTTC. It is translated as CSAISQGADGYTF.

This clonotype has a count of ten or more. The chain combines TRBV6-2 or TRBV6-3 with TRBJ2-2; 11 nucleotides align to TRBD2. The germline gives CDR1 MNHEY, CDR2 SVGEGT. V shed 2 bases, J shed 0 bases, and the junction held 11 bases outside the gene matches. The CDR3 is 20 residues long. For the CDR3, the DNA is TGTGCCAGCAGTTACAATCCGGGACTAGCGGTTTTCGCGAACACCGGGGAGCTGTTTTTT. Protein product: CASSYNPGLAVFANTGELFF.

This clonotype was picked up one time. The chain combines TRBV15 with TRBJ2-5; 8 positions agree with TRBD1. The V segment lost 3 bases and the J segment 3 bases; nucleotides outside the gene matches: 9. Germline-derived CDR1 and CDR2 are LNHNV and YYDKDF (reference sequence). This CDR3 spans 16 amino acids. The CDR3 region has the DNA TGTGCCACCAGCAGCCAAGAGGACAGGGCGGAAGAGACCCAGTACTTC. Encoded protein: CATSSQEDRAEETQYF.

This clonotype was found many times. The chain recombines TRBV5-1 with TRBJ2-5; 8 positions agree with TRBD1. With V trimmed by 4 bases and J by 3 bases, 5 bases remained unmatched. Germline assignment: CDR1 SGHRS and CDR2 YFSETQ. The CDR3 runs 14 residues. CDR3 residues: CASSVKTGEETQYF. The CDR3 region has the DNA TGCGCCAGCAGCGTGAAGACAGGGGAAGAGACCCAGTACTTC.

This clonotype was seen ten or more times. V is TRBV13 and J is TRBJ2-5, with D maybe TRBD1 (6 bases). The CDR3 consists of 14 residues. V lost 4 bases to trimming and J lost 4 bases, with 13 bases between them. Germline assignment: CDR1 PRHDT and CDR2 FYEKMQ (reference sequence). Written as DNA, the CDR3 is TGTGCCAGCAGCTCGGACAGAGGGGGAGAGACCCAGTACTTC. Translated: CASSSDRGGETQYF. Together with reference TRBV13 and TRBJ2-5, the CDR3 gives the full variable domain: AAGVIQSPRHLIKEKRETATLKCYPIPRHDTVYWYQQGPGQDPQFLISFYEKMQSDKGSIPDRFSAQQFSDYHSELNMSSLELGDSALYFCASSSDRGGETQYFGPGTRLLVL.

The gene calls are TRBV10-2 and TRBJ2-7; D is perhaps TRBD1 (6 bases). The CDR3 runs to 14 residues. V lost 5 bases to trimming and J lost 3 bases, with 14 bases between them. Germline loops: CDR1 WSHSY, CDR2 SAAADI. The CDR3 loop is CASSRDTEIYEQYF. The CDR3 DNA is TGCGCCAGCAGTCGGGACACGGAAATCTACGAGCAGTACTTC.

The rearrangement joins TRBV29-1 to TRBJ1-6; a weak D match, TRBD1 (6 bases). In germline, CDR1 is SQVTM, CDR2 ANQGSEA. The V and J ends lost 6 bases and 4 bases respectively, with 10 bases between them. This CDR3 is built from 13 residues. The CDR3 nucleotides read TGCAGCGTACGGACAGATTATAATTCACCCCTCCACTTT. This translates into CSVRTDYNSPLHF.

This clonotype was recorded at least ten times. The chain uses TRBV29-1 and TRBJ1-1; TRBD1 matches at 9 bases. In germline, CDR1 is SQVTM, CDR2 ANQGSEA. The CDR3 is 15 amino acids. The V segment lost 3 bases and the J segment 0 bases; nucleotides outside the gene matches: 5. The CDR3 DNA is TGCAGCGTTGAGACAGGGGGAAGCCTGAACACTGAAGCTTTCTTT. It codes for CSVETGGSLNTEAFF.

Ten or more counts support this clonotype. V gene TRBV4-1 combines with J gene TRBJ1-5; 8 positions match TRBD1. The CDR3 covers 14 residues. Germline trimming cut 4 bases from V and 4 bases from J; bases unmatched to any gene: 3. Germline CDR1 reads MGHRA; CDR2 reads YSYEKL. The CDR3 region is CASSRQGWNQPQHF. The CDR3 bases are TGCGCCAGCAGCCGACAGGGGTGGAATCAGCCCCAGCATTTT.

The table lists this clonotype with a few counts. The V call is TRBV7-2, the J call TRBJ2-5; D not certain. In germline, CDR1 is SGHTA, CDR2 FQGNSA. Trimming removed 3 bases from V and 4 bases from J, with 9 bases in between. The CDR3 consists of 13 residues. CDR3 region: CASSLLGPETQYF. The CDR3 region has the DNA TGTGCCAGCAGCTTGCTCGGGCCAGAGACCCAGTACTTC.

Ten or more counts support this clonotype. V usage is TRBV7-3 and J usage is TRBJ1-1; D is unclear. Looked up from germline, CDR1 is SGHTA and CDR2 is FQGTGA. V was pared by 2 bases and J by 2 bases, with 12 bases between. This CDR3 region has 15 residues. The CDR3, as DNA: TGTGCCAGCAGCTTAGATCCCTCAGCAAACACTGAAGCTTTCTTT. This codes for CASSLDPSANTEAFF.

This clonotype was observed many times. The chain combines TRBV5-6 with TRBJ2-5; D uncertain. Trimming took off 1 base at V and 0 bases at J, with 10 bases between the two ends. The CDR3 totals 15 residues. Germline-derived CDR1 and CDR2 are SGHDT and YYEEEE. CDR3 in amino acids: CASSLMGTYQETQYF. DNA of the CDR3: TGTGCCAGCAGCTTGATGGGCACGTACCAAGAGACCCAGTACTTC.

This clonotype was observed many times. The chain has TRBV28 and TRBJ2-4; 11 bases align to TRBD2. CDR1 MDHEN and CDR2 SYDVKM come from the germline V gene. The CDR3 contains 18 residues. V gave up 2 bases and J gave up 4 bases; unmatched junction bases: 10. The CDR3 region is CASSLILAGGRHKNIQYF. The DNA for the CDR3 is TGTGCCAGCAGTTTAATCCTAGCGGGAGGCCGGCATAAAAACATTCAGTACTTC.

The CDR3 sequence: CASSLRGQGNTEAFF. CDR3 bases: TGTGCCAGCAGTTTACGGGGACAGGGGAACACTGAAGCTTTCTTT. This sequence joins TRBV12-3 or TRBV12-4 and TRBJ1-1; 9 nucleotides align to TRBD1. This CDR3 region has 15 residues. V shed 2 bases, J shed 1 base, and the junction held 2 bases outside the gene matches.

This clonotype was counted at least ten times. The chain recombines TRBV5-1 with TRBJ2-2; D remains unclear. The CDR3 has 16 amino acids. Germline loops: CDR1 SGHRS, CDR2 YFSETQ. Trimming removed 4 bases from V and 2 bases from J, with 15 bases in between. The CDR3 DNA sequence: TGCGCCAGCAGCCTGAGACCACAGTCAAACACCGGGGAGCTGTTTTTT. It is translated as CASSLRPQSNTGELFF.

The rearrangement links TRBV5-1 to TRBJ2-5; possibly TRBD2 for D (5 bases). This CDR3 region has 14 residues. CDR1 and CDR2 (germline): SGHRS, YFSETQ. V gave up 0 bases and J gave up 4 bases, with 10 bases separating them. This CDR3 is CASSLGGVVETQYF. For the CDR3, the DNA is TGCGCCAGCAGCTTGGGGGGAGTGGTAGAGACCCAGTACTTC.

This clonotype was observed many times. V usage is TRBV12-3 or TRBV12-4 and J usage is TRBJ1-6; D is ambiguous. V was cut by 0 bases and J by 12 bases, with 9 bases left in between. The CDR3 covers 13 residues. CDR3 nucleotide sequence: TGTGCCAGCAGTTTAGCGCTTTTAGGACCCCTCCACTTT. Translation gives CASSLALLGPLHF.

This clonotype has ten or more counts. A single base separates this from a much larger clone, so it may be a read error. The rearrangement joins TRBV6-2 or TRBV6-3 to TRBJ2-2; unclear D gene. CDR3 length equals 15 residues. Germline assignment: CDR1 MNHEY and CDR2 SVGEGT. CDR3 protein: CAGSYIGSTTGELFF. In DNA form, the CDR3 reads TGTGCCGGCAGTTACATCGGATCGACTACCGGGGAGCTGTTTTTT.

This clonotype was detected many times. V and J are TRBV5-6 and TRBJ1-1; a weak D match, TRBD1 (6 bases). Germline CDR1 reads SGHDT; CDR2 reads YYEEEE. CDR3 length equals 15 residues. The V end was cut by 2 bases, the J end by 3 bases, with 14 bases between. CDR3 in amino acids: CASSLPRGFYTEAFF. Here the CDR3 DNA reads TGTGCCAGCAGCTTACCCAGGGGTTTCTACACTGAAGCTTTCTTT.

This clonotype was counted many times. This chain joins TRBV5-1 and TRBJ2-5; 9 positions agree with TRBD1. The J segment lost 2 bases and the V segment lost 2 bases, leaving 4 bases of the junction unmatched. Per germline, CDR1 SGHRS and CDR2 YFSETQ. The CDR3 contains 15 residues. The CDR3 sequence: CASSFYRGLQETQYF. CDR3 nucleotide sequence: TGCGCCAGCAGCTTCTACAGGGGGCTTCAAGAGACCCAGTACTTC.

A word on this clonotype: Relative to the germline gene, one junction end is altered; a read error may explain this. The V gene is TRBV28, the J gene TRBJ2-7; 7 nucleotides match TRBD1. Germline CDR1 is MDHEN and CDR2 is SYDVKM. The CDR3 consists of 11 residues. The CDR3 DNA reads TGTGCCAGCAGCTCGACGGACAGGCCCCGCTTC. The encoded protein is CASSSTDRPRF.

In its sample, this clonotype was seen many times. The V and J genes are TRBV6-1 and TRBJ1-5; no reliable D call. Trimming removed 2 bases at V and 6 bases at J, with 11 bases between. CDR3 length equals 14 residues. Germline loops: CDR1 MNHNS, CDR2 SASEGT. In nucleotides, the CDR3 is TGTGCCAGCAGTGAATCTTGGGGAAGTCAGCCCCAGCATTTT. Protein product: CASSESWGSQPQHF.

This clonotype was counted ten times or more. The J gene is TRBJ2-4, the V gene TRBV28; TRBD1 is a possible D gene (5 bases). This CDR3 spans 14 amino acids. Trimming removed 5 bases at V and 0 bases at J, with 8 bases between. CDR1 MDHEN and CDR2 SYDVKM come from the germline V gene. The CDR3 loop reads CASSEGVAKNIQYF. CDR3 nucleotides: TGTGCCAGCAGTGAAGGGGTAGCCAAAAACATTCAGTACTTC.

In its sample, this clonotype was seen many times. The DNA for the CDR3 is TGCGCCAGCAGCCAAGATCAAGGGCGTAATTCACCCCTCCACTTT. It translates to CASSQDQGRNSPLHF. The J gene is TRBJ1-6, the V gene TRBV4-1; no firm D call. Trimming removed 0 bases from V and 6 bases from J, with 9 bases in between. Germline CDR1 is MGHRA and CDR2 is YSYEKL. The CDR3 sequence is 15 residues long.

The chain is built from TRBV28 and TRBJ1-2; D is possibly TRBD1 (6 bases). The CDR3 is 14 amino acids. The V end was cut by 6 bases, the J end by 2 bases, with 13 bases between. Germline CDR1 is MDHEN and CDR2 is SYDVKM. CDR3 in DNA: TGTGCCAGCAGACCTAAGGACAGAAACTATGGCTACACCTTC. This translates into CASRPKDRNYGYTF.